A single count supports the clone carrying this T cell receptor beta chain. The antigen is unknown. This sample was included in a study of CD4+ T cells in melanoma. Findings and limits, study-wide: In melanoma, neoantigen-specific CD4+ T cells reportedly differed in differentiation state. A reported correlation linked neoantigen-specific CD4+ T cells to CD8+, macrophage and B cell function.

Repertoires were generated with immunoSEQ multiplex PCR, while TCRdb's copy carries only in-frame clones and drops some. The table has over 130,000 clones, around 90% seen once. CDR1 is SGHRS and CDR2 is YFSETQ in the germline V gene. Trimming took 4 bases from V and 2 from J, leaving 16 bases between them. The CDR3 has 17 amino acids. This receptor was obtained from a human donor with melanoma. This sequence joins TRBV5-1 and TRBJ2-6; a possible D gene is TRBD1 (6 bases). Here the CDR3 reads CASSPQGQVAGANVLTF. Here the CDR3 DNA reads TGCGCCAGCAGCCCACAGGGTCAAGTAGCTGGGGCCAACGTCCTGACTTTC.